Ten or more counts support the clone carrying this T cell receptor (beta chain). The study left out patients who had uncontrolled infection, other autoimmune disease, pregnancy or lactation. The CDR3 covers 12 residues. From germline, CDR1 is DFQATT and CDR2 SNEGSKA (reference sequence). V lost 1 base, J lost 6 bases, and 10 bases lay in between. This sample was taken from a study of T cells in Graves' hyperthyroidism and ophthalmopathy. For the study at large: Peripheral blood sampling occurred at initial diagnosis, before any treatment.

Amplification of TCR beta CDR3 regions was performed using RNA transcripts as template. Using the HTBI primer set, a first-round RT-PCR was run on the TCR CDR3. TCRdb re-derived calls from the multiplex PCR reads in MiXCR, one entry per CDR3 protein. The table records hundreds of thousands of distinct CDR3 sequences, roughly 14% of them present only once. The genes are TRBV20-1 and TRBJ2-7; perhaps D is TRBD1 or TRBD2 (5 bases each). Sequences were obtained from blood. The sequence was collected from a woman in her forties with Graves' ophthalmopathy. CDR3 nucleotide sequence: TGCAGTGCTAGAGCCCTGGGACGCGAGCAGTACTTC. Residues: CSARALGREQYF.